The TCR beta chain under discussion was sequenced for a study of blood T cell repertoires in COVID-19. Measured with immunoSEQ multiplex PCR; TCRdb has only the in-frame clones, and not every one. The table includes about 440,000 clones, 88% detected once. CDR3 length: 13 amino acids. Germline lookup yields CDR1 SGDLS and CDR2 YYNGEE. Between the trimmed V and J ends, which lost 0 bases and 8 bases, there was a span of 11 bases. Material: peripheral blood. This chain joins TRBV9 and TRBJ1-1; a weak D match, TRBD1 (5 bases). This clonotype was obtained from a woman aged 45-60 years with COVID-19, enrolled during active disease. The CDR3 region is CASSVGRRGEAFF. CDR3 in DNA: TGTGCCAGCAGCGTAGGAAGGAGGGGCGAAGCTTTCTTT.